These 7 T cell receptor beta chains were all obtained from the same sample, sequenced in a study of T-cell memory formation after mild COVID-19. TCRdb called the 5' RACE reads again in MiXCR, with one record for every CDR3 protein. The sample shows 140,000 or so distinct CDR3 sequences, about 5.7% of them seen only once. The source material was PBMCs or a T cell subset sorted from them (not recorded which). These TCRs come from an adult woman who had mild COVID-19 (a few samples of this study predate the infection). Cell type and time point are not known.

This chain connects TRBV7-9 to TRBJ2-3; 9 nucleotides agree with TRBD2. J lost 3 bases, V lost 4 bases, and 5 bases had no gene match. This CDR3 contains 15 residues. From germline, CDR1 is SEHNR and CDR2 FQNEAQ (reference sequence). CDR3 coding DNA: TGTGCCAGCAGCTCTCGACTAGCGGCTACAGATACGCAGTATTTT. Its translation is CASSSRLAATDTQYF.

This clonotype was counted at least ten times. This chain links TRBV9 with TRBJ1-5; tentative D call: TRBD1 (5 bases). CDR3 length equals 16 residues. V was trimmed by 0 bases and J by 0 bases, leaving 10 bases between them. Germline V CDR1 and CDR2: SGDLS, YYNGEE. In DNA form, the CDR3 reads TGTGCCAGCAGCGTAGGGGGGGAGTATAGCAATCAGCCCCAGCATTTT. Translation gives CASSVGGEYSNQPQHF. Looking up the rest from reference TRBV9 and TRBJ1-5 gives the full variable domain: DSGVTQTPKHLITATGQRVTLRCSPRSGDLSVYWYQQSLDQGLQFLIQYYNGEERAKGNILERFSAQQFPDLHSELNLSSLELGDSALYFCASSVGGEYSNQPQHFGDGTRLSIL.

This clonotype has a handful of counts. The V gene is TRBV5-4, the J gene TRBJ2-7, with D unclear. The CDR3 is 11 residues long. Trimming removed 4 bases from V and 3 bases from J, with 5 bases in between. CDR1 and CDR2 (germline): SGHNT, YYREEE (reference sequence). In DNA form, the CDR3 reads TGTGCCAGCAGCATCGACTACGAGCAGTACTTC. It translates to CASSIDYEQYF.

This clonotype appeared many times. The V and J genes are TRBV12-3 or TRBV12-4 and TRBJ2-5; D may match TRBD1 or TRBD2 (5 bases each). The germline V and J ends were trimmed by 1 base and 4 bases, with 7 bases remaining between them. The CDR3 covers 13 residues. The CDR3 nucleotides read TGTGCCAGCAGTTTAGAGAGGGGAGAGACCCAGTACTTC. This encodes CASSLERGETQYF.

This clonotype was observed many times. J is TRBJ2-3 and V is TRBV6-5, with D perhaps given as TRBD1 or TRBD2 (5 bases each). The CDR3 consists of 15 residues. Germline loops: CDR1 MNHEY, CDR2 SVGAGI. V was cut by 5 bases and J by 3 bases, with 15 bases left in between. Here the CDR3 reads CASSTPGPPTDTQYF. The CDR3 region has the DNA TGTGCCAGCAGTACTCCGGGACCTCCTACAGATACGCAGTATTTT.

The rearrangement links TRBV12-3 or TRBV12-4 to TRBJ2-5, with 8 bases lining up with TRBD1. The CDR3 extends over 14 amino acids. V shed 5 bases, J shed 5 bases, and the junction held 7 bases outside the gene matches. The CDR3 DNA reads TGTGCCAGCAGTGTGACAGGGGCCAGGGAGACCCAGTACTTC. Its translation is CASSVTGARETQYF.

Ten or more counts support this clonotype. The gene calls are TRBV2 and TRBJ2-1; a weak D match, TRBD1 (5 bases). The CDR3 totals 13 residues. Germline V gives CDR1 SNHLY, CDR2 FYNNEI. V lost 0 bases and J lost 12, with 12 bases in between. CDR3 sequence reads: CASSEALDRTQFF. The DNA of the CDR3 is TGTGCCAGCAGTGAAGCGCTAGACAGAACGCAGTTCTTC.